This TCR beta chain was identified during a study of shared clonotypes between healthy human individuals. Study at large: The plates for each donor numbered three CD4 naive, three CD4 memory, two CD8 naive and one CD8 memory. Study observations and caveats: Incompleteness in sorted-subset sequencing, despite large depth, was shown by rarefaction. Read depth was anticipated to influence clonotype sharing among donors.

In the case of this clone: Its antigen is undetermined.

Naive CD8 cells, CD45RO-negative and positively selected for CCR7, excluded terminally differentiated effector memory CD45RA+ cells. Some clones are missing from TCRdb's copy, which holds only in-frame ones; the method was immunoSEQ multiplex PCR. The sample has 2 million to 2.5 million clones, 93% seen once. Germline V gives CDR1 SGHAT, CDR2 FQNNGV. Trimming pared 5 bases from V and 0 bases from J, leaving 10 bases between. This CDR3 is 14 amino acids long. The chain couples TRBV11-2 to TRBJ1-2, with D perhaps matching TRBD1 (5 bases). This receptor was identified in a man younger than 30 in good health. Some clones in this sample may be carry-over from other donors' samples. Sequencing was performed on naive CD8+ T cells from PBMCs. The CDR3 DNA reads TGTGCCAGCAGCCCAGGGAGACCTAACTATGGCTACACCTTC. Protein sequence: CASSPGRPNYGYTF.